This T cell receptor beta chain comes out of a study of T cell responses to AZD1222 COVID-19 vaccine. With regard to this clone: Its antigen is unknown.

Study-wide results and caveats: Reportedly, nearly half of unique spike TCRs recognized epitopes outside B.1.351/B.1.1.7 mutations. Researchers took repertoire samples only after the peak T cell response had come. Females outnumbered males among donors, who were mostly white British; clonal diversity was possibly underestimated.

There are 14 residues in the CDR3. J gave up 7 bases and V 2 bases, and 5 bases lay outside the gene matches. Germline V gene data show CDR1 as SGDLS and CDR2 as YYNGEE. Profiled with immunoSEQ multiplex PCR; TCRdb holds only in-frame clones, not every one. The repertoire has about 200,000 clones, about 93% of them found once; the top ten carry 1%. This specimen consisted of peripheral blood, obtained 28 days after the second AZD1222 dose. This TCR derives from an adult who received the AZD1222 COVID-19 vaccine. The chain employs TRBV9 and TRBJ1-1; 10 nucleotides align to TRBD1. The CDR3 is CASSVGTGVYEAFF. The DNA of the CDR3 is TGTGCCAGCAGCGTGGGGACAGGGGTCTATGAAGCTTTCTTT.